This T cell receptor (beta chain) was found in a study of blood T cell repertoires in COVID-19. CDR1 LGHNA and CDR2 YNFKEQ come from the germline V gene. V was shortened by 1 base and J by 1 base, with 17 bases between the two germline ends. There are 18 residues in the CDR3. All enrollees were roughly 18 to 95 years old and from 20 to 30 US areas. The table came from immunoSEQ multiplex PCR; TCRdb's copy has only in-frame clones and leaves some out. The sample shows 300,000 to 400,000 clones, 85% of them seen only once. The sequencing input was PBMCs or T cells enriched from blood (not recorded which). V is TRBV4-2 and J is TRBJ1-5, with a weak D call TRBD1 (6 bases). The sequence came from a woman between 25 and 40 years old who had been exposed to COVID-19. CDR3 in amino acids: CASSQGQGVGQSNQPQHF. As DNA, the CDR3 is TGTGCCAGCAGCCAAGGTCAAGGTGTAGGACAGAGCAATCAGCCCCAGCATTTT.